The 27 T cell receptor beta chains below come from one sample, sequenced in a study of cytomegalovirus exposure and HLA in healthy donors. Researchers ran the PCR with 60 Vbeta and 13 Jbeta primers. Clones were read by immunoSEQ multiplex PCR, and TCRdb kept only the in-frame ones, dropping some. The table records 100,000 or so clones, roughly 79% of them present only once. The sequenced sample was PBMCs. These receptor sequences come from a woman aged 40 to 49 in good health and CMV-seronegative.

The V and J genes are TRBV15 and TRBJ2-1; D is unresolved. The CDR3 runs to 18 residues. The V gene's germline CDR1 is LNHNV and CDR2 YYDKDF (reference sequence). The V gene lost 0 bases and the J gene lost 0 bases, with 15 bases spanning the gap. The CDR3 DNA follows: TGTGCCACCAGCAGAGATCTTATCGGTGTGAGCTCCTACAATGAGCAGTTCTTC. Residues: CATSRDLIGVSSYNEQFF.

V and J are TRBV19 and TRBJ1-2; tentative D call: TRBD1 (6 bases). The CDR3 is 14 residues long. Germline lookup yields CDR1 LNHDA and CDR2 SQIVND (reference sequence). V lost 3 bases to trimming and J lost 2 bases, with 10 bases between them. This CDR3 is CASSMRQANYGYTF. CDR3 in DNA: TGTGCCAGTAGTATGCGACAGGCAAACTATGGCTACACCTTC.

This clone was seen a handful of times. The chain combines TRBV6-5 with TRBJ2-1; D is perhaps TRBD2 (6 bases). CDR3 length equals 15 residues. V shed 6 bases and J shed 3 bases, with 15 bases lying between them. CDR1 and CDR2 (germline): MNHEY, SVGAGI. In DNA, the CDR3 is TGTGCCAGCAGCCCCATGATGGGGGGCTACAATGAGCAGTTCTTC. This translates into CASSPMMGGYNEQFF.

The chain employs TRBV6-5 and TRBJ1-4; weak D call: TRBD1 (6 bases). V was shortened by 7 bases and J by 8 bases, with 11 bases between the two germline ends. CDR1 and CDR2 (germline): MNHEY, SVGAGI. This CDR3 contains 12 residues. This chain's CDR3 is CASKQGNEKLFF. The DNA of the CDR3 is TGTGCCAGCAAACAGGGAAACGAAAAACTGTTTTTT.

This clone was detected only a few times. The chain is built from TRBV7-2 and TRBJ2-1; D remains unclear. The length of the CDR3 is 13 residues. CDR1 and CDR2 (germline): SGHTA, FQGNSA. Trimming removed 3 bases at V and 5 bases at J, with 8 bases between. The CDR3 nucleotides read TGTGCCAGCAGCTTTGGCCGGGACAATGAGCAGTTCTTC. This translates into CASSFGRDNEQFF. Full variable domain (outside the CDR3, taken from reference TRBV7-2 and TRBJ2-1): GAGVSQSPSNKVTEKGKDVELRCDPISGHTALYWYRQSLGQGLEFLIYFQGNSAPDKSGLPSDRFSAERTGGSVSTLTIQRTQQEDSAVYLCASSFGRDNEQFFGPGTRLTVL.

With regard to this clone: The junction shows a germline mismatch at one end, possibly a read error. Different DNA sequences within this sample yield the same CDR3. This sequence joins TRBV6-1 and TRBJ2-1, with D possibly matching TRBD2 (6 bases). This CDR3 has 13 amino acids. Germline assignment: CDR1 MNHNS and CDR2 SASEGT. The CDR3, as DNA: TGTGCCAGCAGTCCGGACTACTACAATGAGCAATTCTTC. Protein: CASSPDYYNEQFF.

This clone was seen only a few times. The sample holds other DNA sequences that translate to the same CDR3. CDR3 nucleotide sequence: TGTGCCAGCAGCCCAGGGAGGGGCGTCAAAAACATTCAGTACTTC. It encodes CASSPGRGVKNIQYF. The chain links TRBV28 to TRBJ2-4; 7 bases align to TRBD2. Looked up from germline, CDR1 is MDHEN and CDR2 is SYDVKM. Trimming took 6 bases from V and 3 from J; bases not matched to a gene: 8. The CDR3 is made up of 15 amino acids.

The chain uses TRBV7-2 and TRBJ2-5, with D tentatively TRBD1 (6 bases). The length of the CDR3 is 13 residues. Germline values: CDR1 SGHTA, CDR2 FQGNSA. The germline V and J ends were trimmed by 8 bases and 1 base, with 11 bases remaining between them. The CDR3 DNA follows: TGTGCCAGCGGGAAGACAGGCCAAGAGACCCAGTACTTC. Translating it yields CASGKTGQETQYF.

This clone has a handful of counts. The chain couples TRBV9 to TRBJ2-7; 7 bases align to TRBD2. V dropped 5 bases and J dropped 2; count of bases not matched to a gene: 10. The CDR3 totals 15 residues. Germline values: CDR1 SGDLS, CDR2 YYNGEE. This CDR3 reads CASSKGSSGAYEQYF. The CDR3 DNA reads as TGTGCCAGCAGTAAAGGGTCTAGCGGAGCCTACGAGCAGTACTTC.

The gene calls are TRBV6-5 and TRBJ1-2; the D gene is possibly TRBD1 (5 bases). Looked up from germline, CDR1 is MNHEY and CDR2 is SVGAGI. With 6 bases removed from V and 3 bases from J, the gap between germline ends came to 8 bases. The CDR3 has 12 residues. The CDR3 region is CASRTVDYGYTF. CDR3 nucleotides: TGTGCCAGCAGGACAGTAGACTATGGCTACACCTTC.

The V call is TRBV7-3, the J call TRBJ2-3; the match to TRBD2 covers 15 bases. V lost 5 bases, J lost 8 bases, and 5 bases stayed unmatched. Germline V CDR1 and CDR2: SGHTA, FQGTGA. This CDR3 comprises 15 residues. The CDR3 bases are TGTGCCAGCAGCCCAGGGACTAGCGGGGGGTCTACGCAGTATTTT. This translates into CASSPGTSGGSTQYF.

The chain employs TRBV21-1 and TRBJ2-5; TRBD2 is the table's D call and was not checked against the DNA. TRBV21-1 constitutes a pseudogene. The CDR3 extends over 17 amino acids. This CDR3 reads CASSKGLAGGPEETQYF. The CDR3 nucleotides read TGTGCCAGCAGCAAAGGACTAGCGGGAGGGCCGGAGGAGACCCAGTACTTC.

The sample holds a few counts of this clone. The V call is TRBV13, the J call TRBJ2-7, with 11 bases fitting TRBD2. CDR3 size: 18 residues. The V segment lost 1 base and the J segment 2 bases; nucleotides outside the gene matches: 10. From germline, CDR1 is PRHDT and CDR2 FYEKMQ (reference sequence). DNA for the CDR3: TGTGCCAGCAGCTTAGCCGGGACTAGCGGCCCTAAAGCCTACGAGCAGTACTTC. As protein: CASSLAGTSGPKAYEQYF.

The V gene is TRBV4-1, the J gene TRBJ2-2; possibly TRBD1 for D (6 bases). V dropped 0 bases and J dropped 4 bases, with 12 bases sitting between them. The CDR3 has 16 amino acids. Per the germline V gene, CDR1 is MGHRA and CDR2 is YSYEKL. The CDR3 region is CASSQEAGASTGELFF. CDR3 nucleotides: TGCGCCAGCAGCCAAGAGGCAGGGGCGAGCACCGGGGAGCTGTTTTTT.

The chain employs TRBV4-1 and TRBJ2-2; 9 bases map to TRBD1. J lost 3 bases, V lost 4 bases, and 3 bases had no gene match. Germline lookup yields CDR1 MGHRA and CDR2 YSYEKL. The CDR3 totals 15 residues. CDR3 protein: CASSPGQGYTGELFF. The CDR3 DNA sequence: TGCGCCAGCAGCCCGGGACAGGGCTACACCGGGGAGCTGTTTTTT.

The J gene is TRBJ1-2, the V gene TRBV19; D is uncertain. V gave up 5 bases and J gave up 2 bases, with 18 bases separating them. The CDR3 extends over 16 amino acids. The germline V gene encodes CDR1 LNHDA and CDR2 SQIVND (reference sequence). The CDR3 DNA reads as TGTGCCAGTAGTTTCCGGACTCGGCGGGGAAACTATGGCTACACCTTC. Translation gives CASSFRTRRGNYGYTF.

This chain connects TRBV27 to TRBJ2-3, with 11 positions matching TRBD2. The V and J ends lost 5 bases and 1 base, in that order; junction bases with no gene match: 5. The length of the CDR3 is 16 residues. Germline CDR1 and CDR2: MNHEY and SMNVEV (reference sequence). The chain's CDR3 is CASSPGLAGGTDTQYF. DNA for the CDR3: TGTGCCAGCAGTCCCGGACTAGCGGGTGGCACAGATACGCAGTATTTT.

The rearrangement links TRBV29-1 to TRBJ2-1, with D uncertain. V shed 6 bases and J shed 7 bases, with 10 bases lying between them. Looked up from germline, CDR1 is SQVTM and CDR2 is ANQGSEA. This CDR3 is built from 11 residues. This chain's CDR3 is CSVPKPNEQFF. CDR3 DNA sequence: TGCAGCGTCCCCAAGCCTAATGAGCAGTTCTTC.

The chain has TRBV7-2 and TRBJ2-3; 8 nucleotides align to TRBD2. J gave up 3 bases and V 1 base, and 3 bases lay outside the gene matches. Germline CDR1 is SGHTA and CDR2 is FQGNSA. This CDR3 has 15 residues. The CDR3 nucleotides read TGTGCCAGCAGCTTAGTGGGCGGGAGGACAGATACGCAGTATTTT. It codes for CASSLVGGRTDTQYF.

This clone was counted a few times. At one boundary the junction diverges from the germline segment, which might be a read error. The rearrangement links TRBV19 to TRBJ2-2; 9 nucleotides match TRBD1. This CDR3 has 16 amino acids. The germline V gene encodes CDR1 LNHDA and CDR2 SQIVND (reference sequence). Here the CDR3 reads CASSVEGTGYSGELFF. As DNA, the CDR3 is TGTGCCAGTAGTGTAGAAGGGACAGGGTATTCCGGGGAGCTGTTTTTT.

This clone turned up a few times. CDR3 DNA sequence: TGCGCCAGCAGGGCACCGGGACTAGCGGAGGGGGTAGATACGCAGTATTTT. Its protein product is CASRAPGLAEGVDTQYF. The chain links TRBV10-1 to TRBJ2-3; TRBD2 aligns across 11 bases. The V and J ends lost 6 bases and 5 bases, in that order; junction bases with no gene match: 13. Per germline, CDR1 WNHNN and CDR2 SYGVQD (reference sequence). This CDR3 spans 17 amino acids.

This clone was detected only a few times. The chain recombines TRBV7-3 with TRBJ2-1; 7 nucleotides align to TRBD1. Trimming at V came to 5 bases and at J to 1 base, leaving 5 bases not matched to a gene. The CDR3 spans 15 residues. Per the germline V gene, CDR1 is SGHTA and CDR2 is FQGTGA. The CDR3 DNA reads TGTGCCAGCAGCCAGGGACAGACTTCCTACAATGAGCAGTTCTTC. Protein: CASSQGQTSYNEQFF.

CDR3 nucleotide sequence: TGCGCCAGCAGCCGGGGGGACCCAACTGGGAATGAGCAGTTCTTC. It is translated as CASSRGDPTGNEQFF. This chain links TRBV5-1 with TRBJ2-1; 7 bases are shared with TRBD2. The CDR3 totals 15 residues. With V trimmed by 4 bases and J by 7 bases, 11 bases remained unmatched. Germline CDR1 is SGHRS and CDR2 is YFSETQ.

Turning to this clone: The identical CDR3 is also encoded by other nucleotide sequences in the sample. V is TRBV4-3 and J is TRBJ2-3; TRBD1 aligns across 10 bases. V shed 3 bases and J 1 base; nucleotides not matched to a gene: 4. CDR1 and CDR2 from the germline V gene are LGHNA and YSLEER. CDR3 length: 16 amino acids. CDR3 sequence (DNA): TGCGCCAGCAGCCAGGCCGGGACAGGGGGCACAGATACGCAGTATTTT. This codes for CASSQAGTGGTDTQYF.

The table lists this clone with a few counts. The chain couples TRBV5-8 to TRBJ1-5, with D perhaps TRBD1 (5 bases). The CDR3 is 11 amino acids. The V gene lost 4 bases and the J gene lost 7 bases, with 6 bases spanning the gap. Germline V gives CDR1 SGHTS, CDR2 YDEGEE. CDR3 region: CASSPGQPQHF. The CDR3 nucleotides are TGTGCCAGCAGCCCAGGGCAGCCCCAGCATTTT.

The rearrangement joins TRBV6-6 to TRBJ1-2; TRBD1 matches 8 bases. J gave up 3 bases and V 0 bases, and 3 bases lay outside the gene matches. Germline CDR1 is MNHNY and CDR2 is SVGAGI (reference sequence). CDR3 size: 15 residues. CDR3 region: CASSYSDRVDYGYTF. The CDR3, as DNA: TGTGCCAGCAGTTACTCGGACAGGGTGGACTATGGCTACACCTTC.

The chain recombines TRBV9 with TRBJ2-1; 11 bases are shared with TRBD2. The V and J ends lost 3 bases and 8 bases, in that order; junction bases with no gene match: 13. Germline values: CDR1 SGDLS, CDR2 YYNGEE. The CDR3 totals 17 residues. The CDR3 nucleotides are TGTGCCAGCAGCGCCCGTAGGGGGACTAGCGGATACGATGAGCAGTTCTTC. Protein: CASSARRGTSGYDEQFF.